One sample yielded the 31 T cell receptor beta chains listed below, sequenced in a study of cytomegalovirus exposure and HLA in healthy donors. Researchers ran the PCR with 60 Vbeta and 13 Jbeta primers. Sequencing used immunoSEQ multiplex PCR; TCRdb keeps in-frame clones, though not all of them. The sample consists of fewer than 200,000 clones, 65% to 85% of them appearing once. The sequencing sample was made of PBMCs. The receptors come from a woman between 18 and 29 years old in good health and CMV-seronegative.

J is TRBJ1-2 and V is TRBV27; D unresolved. The CDR3 extends over 14 amino acids. Germline V gene lookup returns CDR1 MNHEY and CDR2 SMNVEV (reference sequence). V was cut by 0 bases and J by 1 base, with 6 bases left in between. The CDR3, as DNA: TGTGCCAGCAGTTTATCTTCCTATAACTATGGCTACACCTTC. It specifies CASSLSSYNYGYTF.

The CDR3 DNA reads as TGTGCCAGCAGCTTAGGGGGACTAGCGGGAGAGCAGTACTTC. Encoded protein: CASSLGGLAGEQYF. The J gene is TRBJ2-7, the V gene TRBV7-9, with 13 bases that match TRBD2. Looked up from germline, CDR1 is SEHNR and CDR2 is FQNEAQ (reference sequence). The CDR3 is 14 amino acids. The J segment lost 7 bases and the V segment lost 1 base, leaving 1 base of the junction unmatched.

V and J are TRBV19 and TRBJ2-1, with D uncertain. V shed 5 bases and J shed 5 bases, with 16 bases lying between them. The CDR3 length is 15 residues. Germline CDR1 is LNHDA and CDR2 is SQIVND (reference sequence). CDR3 in DNA: TGTGCCAGTAGTCCTCCTCTTGGTCGGGACAATGAGCAGTTCTTC. Translated, it gives CASSPPLGRDNEQFF.

This chain joins TRBV15 and TRBJ2-5; tentative D call: TRBD1 (6 bases). Deletions cut 3 bases from V and 4 bases from J, with 18 bases between. Germline CDR1 and CDR2: LNHNV and YYDKDF (reference sequence). The CDR3 runs to 16 residues. The CDR3 DNA reads as TGTGCCACCAGCAGTACCGGGACAACGGTTCGAGAGACCCAGTACTTC. It yields the protein CATSSTGTTVRETQYF.

The sample holds a few counts of this clone. V gene TRBV5-6 combines with J gene TRBJ1-3; 7 nucleotides agree with TRBD1. V shed 2 bases and J 10 bases; nucleotides not matched to a gene: 6. Germline V gene data show CDR1 as SGHDT and CDR2 as YYEEEE. The CDR3 contains 13 residues. CDR3 DNA sequence: TGTGCCAGCAGCTTTTACGACAGGGAGACCATATATTTT. It is translated as CASSFYDRETIYF.

The rearrangement joins TRBV28 to TRBJ2-1; TRBD2 aligns across 10 bases. CDR1 and CDR2 (germline): MDHEN, SYDVKM. The CDR3 totals 15 residues. The trim removed 8 bases at V and 7 bases at J, leaving 11 bases unmatched. The CDR3 spells CASLQYTSGINEQFF. Here the CDR3 DNA reads TGTGCCAGCTTACAATATACTAGCGGGATAAATGAGCAGTTCTTC.

The chain links TRBV11-3 to TRBJ2-1; D not certain. Germline V gene sequence: CDR1 SGHNT, CDR2 YENEEA. V lost 2 bases and J 2 bases, leaving 7 bases between the germline ends. The CDR3 consists of 14 residues. The chain's CDR3 is CASSLSNTYNEQFF. The CDR3 coding sequence is TGTGCCAGCAGCTTAAGCAATACCTACAATGAGCAGTTCTTC. Full variable domain (remainder filled in from reference TRBV11-3 and TRBJ2-1): EAGVVQSPRYKIIEKKQPVAFWCNPISGHNTLYWYLQNLGQGPELLIRYENEEAVDDSQLPKDRFSAERLKGVDSTLKIQPAELGDSAVYLCASSLSNTYNEQFFGPGTRLTVL.

The J gene is TRBJ1-5, the V gene TRBV7-6, with D tentatively TRBD1 (6 bases). Per the germline V gene, CDR1 is SGHVS and CDR2 is FNYEAQ. Trimming stripped 1 base from V and 6 bases from J, with 13 bases between. CDR3 size: 15 residues. The CDR3 loop reads CASSLETGGGQPQHF. CDR3 in DNA: TGTGCCAGCAGCTTAGAGACAGGTGGCGGTCAGCCCCAGCATTTT.

This clone has a handful of counts. The genes are TRBV28 and TRBJ1-2, with D possibly matching TRBD1 (6 bases). Trimming took off 4 bases at V and 6 bases at J, with 15 bases between the two ends. There are 14 residues in the CDR3. Germline V gives CDR1 MDHEN, CDR2 SYDVKM. The CDR3: CASSSVTGSDGYTF. The CDR3 DNA reads TGTGCCAGCAGTTCGGTGACAGGCTCGGATGGCTACACCTTC.

This clone appeared once. The chain uses TRBV5-1 and TRBJ2-1; 7 bases agree with TRBD2. CDR1 and CDR2 from the germline V gene are SGHRS and YFSETQ. There are 15 residues in the CDR3. The ends lost 0 bases at V and 6 bases at J; junction bases unmatched: 6. The CDR3, as DNA: TGCGCCAGCAGCTTGGTCGTGGGAGGGCGCAATGAGCAGTTCTTC. It translates to CASSLVVGGRNEQFF. The whole variable domain, filled in from reference TRBV5-1 and TRBJ2-1, reads KAGVTQTPRYLIKTRGQQVTLSCSPISGHRSVSWYQQTPGQGLQFLFEYFSETQRNKGNFPGRFSGRQFSNSRSEMNVSTLELGDSALYLCASSLVVGGRNEQFFGPGTRLTVL.

This clone has only a few counts. This chain uses TRBV11-2 with TRBJ2-7; 8 bases fit TRBD2. CDR3 length equals 16 residues. CDR1 and CDR2 from the germline V gene are SGHAT and FQNNGV. V lost 1 base, J lost 2 bases, and 7 bases stayed unmatched. The CDR3 DNA is TGTGCCAGCAGCTTAGGGGGTAGCGGGATCCCCTACGAGCAGTACTTC. Translation gives CASSLGGSGIPYEQYF. The full variable domain, completed using reference TRBV11-2 and TRBJ2-7, is EAGVAQSPRYKIIEKRQSVAFWCNPISGHATLYWYQQILGQGPKLLIQFQNNGVVDDSQLPKDRFSAERLKGVDSTLKIQPAKLEDSAVYLCASSLGGSGIPYEQYFGPGTRLTVT.

The chain is built from TRBV28 and TRBJ1-4; D unclear. This CDR3 has 15 amino acids. Trimming shortened V by 2 bases and J by 8 bases, and 15 bases separated the two germline ends. Germline V lookup: CDR1 MDHEN, CDR2 SYDVKM. The DNA for the CDR3 is TGTGCCAGCAGTTTAAGACGGGAGGGATTGGAAAAACTGTTTTTT. This encodes CASSLRREGLEKLFF.

For this clone: Other DNA sequences in the same sample also yield this CDR3. V and J are TRBV10-1 and TRBJ2-2; D may be TRBD2 (6 bases). CDR3 length: 17 residues. Germline CDR1 and CDR2: WNHNN and SYGVQD (reference sequence). The germline V and J ends were trimmed by 3 bases and 5 bases, with 19 bases remaining between them. This CDR3 is CASSDTKAPSETGELFF. DNA for the CDR3: TGCGCCAGCAGTGATACGAAGGCGCCTAGCGAGACCGGGGAGCTGTTTTTT.

This chain connects TRBV5-1 to TRBJ2-2; 12 bases agree with TRBD2. This CDR3 comprises 15 residues. V dropped 4 bases and J dropped 5; count of bases not matched to a gene: 3. CDR1 and CDR2 (germline): SGHRS, YFSETQ. CDR3 amino acids: CASSGTSGRTGELFF. In DNA form, the CDR3 reads TGCGCCAGCAGCGGCACTAGCGGGAGGACCGGGGAGCTGTTTTTT.

V usage is TRBV5-1 and J usage is TRBJ1-1; D not resolved. CDR3 size: 12 residues. In germline, CDR1 is SGHRS, CDR2 YFSETQ. V lost 0 bases and J 7 bases, leaving 7 bases between the germline ends. CDR3 in amino acids: CASSLDGFEAFF. The CDR3 region has the DNA TGCGCCAGCAGCTTGGACGGTTTTGAAGCTTTCTTT.

In this sample, this clone turned up a few times. This rearrangement joins TRBV19 to TRBJ2-1; 14 positions match TRBD2. The germline gives CDR1 LNHDA, CDR2 SQIVND (reference sequence). V trimming: 1 base; J trimming: 8 bases; junction bases outside the gene matches: 4. The CDR3 contains 16 residues. The CDR3 loop reads CASSIGGLAGVHEQFF. The CDR3, as DNA: TGTGCCAGTAGTATAGGGGGACTAGCGGGAGTTCATGAGCAGTTCTTC.

This clone was detected only once. Here the CDR3 reads CASSVASYEQYF. As DNA, the CDR3 is TGTGCCAGCAGCGTGGCATCCTACGAGCAGTACTTC. This chain joins TRBV6-6 and TRBJ2-7; D gene ambiguous. Trimming removed 6 bases at V and 1 base at J, with 7 bases between. CDR3 length: 12 amino acids. The V gene's germline CDR1 is MNHNY and CDR2 SVGAGI (reference sequence).

The chain employs TRBV4-1 and TRBJ1-5, with 7 bases identical to TRBD1. CDR1 and CDR2 (germline): MGHRA, YSYEKL. Unmatched junction bases numbered 5, after V lost 4 bases and J lost 2 bases. The CDR3 covers 15 residues. CDR3 sequence reads: CASSLRQGRNQPQHF. The CDR3 region has the DNA TGCGCCAGCAGCCTACGACAGGGACGCAATCAGCCCCAGCATTTT.

V usage is TRBV2 and J usage is TRBJ1-2, with D hard to call. This CDR3 has 11 residues. The V end lost 6 bases, the J end lost 8 bases, and 10 bases lay between the germline ends. Germline values: CDR1 SNHLY, CDR2 FYNNEI. For the CDR3, the DNA is TGTGCCAGCAGAGCTGAGGGCGGCTACACCTTC. The encoded protein is CASRAEGGYTF.

The V gene is TRBV7-3, the J gene TRBJ2-5, with unresolved D. The V and J ends lost 1 base and 4 bases respectively, with 7 bases between them. The CDR3 has 13 residues. Germline-derived CDR1 and CDR2 are SGHTA and FQGTGA. CDR3 protein: CASSLSPGETQYF. The CDR3 nucleotides read TGTGCCAGCAGCTTAAGTCCGGGAGAGACCCAGTACTTC.

This chain connects TRBV5-1 to TRBJ1-1, with D perhaps matching TRBD1 (6 bases). This CDR3 region has 14 residues. Germline assignment: CDR1 SGHRS and CDR2 YFSETQ. Deletions cut 4 bases from V and 2 bases from J, with 12 bases between. CDR3 in amino acids: CASSRQAYNTEAFF. For the CDR3, the DNA is TGCGCCAGCAGCAGACAGGCCTATAACACTGAAGCTTTCTTT.

Here the CDR3 DNA reads TGTGCCAGCAGGCACCCCAGGGGGCTAGAGCAGTTCTTC. This codes for CASRHPRGLEQFF. The rearrangement uses TRBV28 and TRBJ2-1, with TRBD1 identical over 8 bases. CDR1 is MDHEN and CDR2 is SYDVKM in the germline V gene. The CDR3 is made up of 13 amino acids. V lost 6 bases and J lost 10; bases outside the gene matches: 8.

The gene calls are TRBV5-1 and TRBJ2-3; D gene ambiguous. The V and J ends lost 4 bases and 0 bases respectively, with 3 bases between them. Germline-derived CDR1 and CDR2 are SGHRS and YFSETQ. There are 12 residues in the CDR3. The CDR3 region has the DNA TGCGCCAGCAGCCTAAGCACAGATACGCAGTATTTT. Its protein is CASSLSTDTQYF.

This chain uses TRBV18 with TRBJ2-7; a weak D match, TRBD1 (6 bases). CDR3 length equals 13 residues. V was pared by 4 bases and J by 1 base, with 8 bases between. In germline, CDR1 is KGHSH, CDR2 LQKENI. The CDR3 bases are TGTGCCAGCTCACTCGGGACATCCTACGAGCAGTACTTC. Residues: CASSLGTSYEQYF.

This chain uses TRBV6-5 with TRBJ2-5, with a weak D call TRBD2 (6 bases). This CDR3 region has 13 residues. V was cut by 7 bases and J by 3 bases, with 12 bases left in between. CDR1 is MNHEY, CDR2 SVGAGI, per germline. CDR3 sequence: CASIPRGEETQYF. The CDR3 DNA follows: TGTGCCAGCATCCCCCGCGGGGAAGAGACCCAGTACTTC.

The chain combines TRBV6-5 with TRBJ2-5; TRBD1 matches at 8 bases. TRBJ2-7 explains the end of the DNA better; the J call may be wrong. This CDR3 region has 16 residues. Per germline, CDR1 MNHEY and CDR2 SVGAGI. The CDR3 DNA sequence: TGTGCCAGCAGTTACTCGACAGGGGAGGACTCCTACGAGCAGTACTTC. Translation gives CASSYSTGEDSYEQYF.

In its sample, this clone was seen a few times. The chain recombines TRBV5-6 with TRBJ1-2; 8 bases map to TRBD1. Germline CDR1 is SGHDT and CDR2 is YYEEEE. V was clipped by 2 bases and J by 0 bases; unmatched bases: 3. The CDR3 contains 15 residues. CDR3 sequence: CASSFRGPANYGYTF. CDR3 nucleotides: TGTGCCAGCAGCTTCAGGGGGCCGGCTAACTATGGCTACACCTTC.

This clone has a handful of counts. The chain links TRBV4-1 to TRBJ1-2; TRBD1 might be the D (6 bases). V was trimmed by 0 bases and J by 5 bases, leaving 16 bases between them. The CDR3 loop spans 16 amino acids. Germline V gene sequence: CDR1 MGHRA, CDR2 YSYEKL. CDR3 region: CASSQESPGTTYGYTF. The CDR3 DNA follows: TGCGCCAGCAGCCAAGAGTCCCCTGGGACAACATATGGCTACACCTTC.

The gene calls are TRBV7-3 and TRBJ2-2, with 7 bases lining up with TRBD2. This CDR3 comprises 14 residues. Germline loops: CDR1 SGHTA, CDR2 FQGTGA. V gave up 5 bases and J gave up 4 bases; unmatched junction bases: 4. The CDR3 here is CASSTTSSTGELFF. CDR3 DNA sequence: TGTGCCAGCAGCACGACTAGCAGCACCGGGGAGCTGTTTTTT.

In its sample, this clone was seen once. The J gene is TRBJ2-2, the V gene TRBV28; a weak D match, TRBD1 (5 bases). V shed 1 base and J shed 0 bases, with 12 bases lying between them. Germline lookup yields CDR1 MDHEN and CDR2 SYDVKM. This CDR3 contains 17 residues. CDR3: CASSLSWGEPNTGELFF. The CDR3 nucleotides read TGTGCCAGCAGTTTATCCTGGGGCGAGCCGAACACCGGGGAGCTGTTTTTT.

The J gene is TRBJ1-2, the V gene TRBV4-1; possibly TRBD1 for D (5 bases). CDR1 and CDR2 from the germline V gene are MGHRA and YSYEKL. This CDR3 spans 18 amino acids. Trimming took 1 base from V and 4 from J, leaving 22 bases between them. Here the CDR3 DNA reads TGCGCCAGCAGCCAAGGGGATTCAGGGCAGTCCAGCCCCTATGGCTACACCTTC. Protein product: CASSQGDSGQSSPYGYTF.